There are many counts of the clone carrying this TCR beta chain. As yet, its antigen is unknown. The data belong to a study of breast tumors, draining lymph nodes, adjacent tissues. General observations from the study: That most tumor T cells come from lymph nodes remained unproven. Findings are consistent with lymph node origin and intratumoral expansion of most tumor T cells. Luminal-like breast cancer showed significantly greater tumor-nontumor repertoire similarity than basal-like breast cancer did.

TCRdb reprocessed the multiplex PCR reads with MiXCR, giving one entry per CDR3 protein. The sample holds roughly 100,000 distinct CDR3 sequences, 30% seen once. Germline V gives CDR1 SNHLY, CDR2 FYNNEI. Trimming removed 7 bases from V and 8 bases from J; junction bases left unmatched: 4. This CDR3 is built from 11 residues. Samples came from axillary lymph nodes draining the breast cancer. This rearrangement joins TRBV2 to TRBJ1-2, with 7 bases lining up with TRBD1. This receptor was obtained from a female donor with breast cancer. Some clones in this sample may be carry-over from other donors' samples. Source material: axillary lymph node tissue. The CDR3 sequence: CASTRDRGYTF. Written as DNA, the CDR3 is TGTGCCAGCACACGGGACAGAGGCTACACCTTC.